This TCR beta chain originates from a study of CD4 T cells in relation to SARS-CoV-2 and coronaviruses. Overall study: A couple of subjects were Hispanic; patients were roughly 8 males and a handful of females. The HLA restriction of the shared crossreactive spike epitopes was mapped.

Regarding this clone: Other DNA sequences in the same sample also yield this CDR3.

TCRdb's table, derived via immunoSEQ multiplex PCR, lists solely in-frame clones and lacks some. The sample lists 30,000 to 45,000 clones, approximately 88% occurring once. Trimming left V 9 bases short and J 4 bases short, with 15 bases between. The CDR3 sequence is 14 residues long. Germline V lookup: CDR1 LNHDA, CDR2 SQIVND (reference sequence). The sequence was obtained from an adult with COVID-19. The chain uses TRBV19 and TRBJ1-4; D is possibly TRBD1 (5 bases). The sequenced sample was memory CD4+ T cells from PBMCs. CDR3 bases: TGTGCCAGCTCCGGGGGACTTAGTAATGAAAAACTGTTTTTT. This gives the protein CASSGGLSNEKLFF.